What follows is one T cell receptor (beta chain) and its context. The antigen is unknown. This record comes from a study of cytomegalovirus exposure and HLA in healthy donors. Study-level results: Compared with the roughly 730-donor mean, an Asian-associated ancestry cluster reportedly had fewer N-insertions, according to a later analysis. Most TCR beta V segments were productive about 90% or about 30% of the time in an earlier analysis.

It was healthy bone marrow donors who served as donors. V shed 0 bases, J shed 4 bases, and the junction held 3 bases outside the gene matches. Looked up from germline, CDR1 is SGHDT and CDR2 is YYEEEE. The CDR3 is made up of 14 amino acids. The PCR ran on 60 Vbeta and 13 Jbeta primers. The repertoire was sequenced with immunoSEQ multiplex PCR; TCRdb's copy has only in-frame clones and lacks some. Of 150,000 to 200,000 clones in the sample, 81% are singletons; the top ten hold around 2%. The source is a woman between 18 and 29 years old in good health and CMV-seropositive. The chain joins TRBV5-6 to TRBJ1-2, with 7 bases that match TRBD1. Sequencing input: PBMCs. The CDR3 DNA reads TGTGCCAGCAGCTTGGGACAGGGTTTCTATGGCTACACCTTC. It codes for CASSLGQGFYGYTF.